The source of this T cell receptor beta chain is a study of blood T cell repertoires in COVID-19 (dated by TCRdb to about 2020). For the wider study: Samples covering the acute and convalescent phases of COVID-19 were provided by collaborators in the United States, Italy and Spain. The prospective study material was composed of cDNA or gDNA derived from T cells, B-cell-depleted T cells, or PBMCs. The dataset comprised deeply sampled blood TCRbeta repertoires from subjects exposed to, actively infected with, or recovered from COVID-19. A freely available public database, intended as a resource for researchers studying the immune response to SARS-CoV-2, is where the repertoires were released. Samples were obtained from the ongoing ImmuneRACE study (first 160 participants) and from 1,254 subjects provided by 6 global collaborators. A de-identified subject ID, COVID-19 status, age in years and sex were almost always included in the sample metadata. HLA class I and class II types, where available, came from metadata supplied by the sample provider rather than from assay-based typing. Results the study describes overall, beyond this receptor: How much clinical and demographic metadata was included differed by source and by participant, and the metadata was provided uncurated.

From the germline V gene, CDR1 is SGHRS and CDR2 is YFSETQ. Taken from cysteine to phenylalanine, the CDR3 has 15 residues. Just CDR3 DNA is preserved here, 45 bases in frame from base 1. Enrolling through a virtual design, the prospective study's participants ranged in age from about 18 to 100 years and lived across 20 to 25 United States geographic areas. Cohort assignment in the prospective study relied on participant-reported clinical history from a screening survey and a study questionnaire. A participant counted as exposed if, within 2 weeks of entering the study, that participant had been in contact with someone who had a PCR-confirmed or clinician-diagnosed COVID-19 case. In the prospective study, mobile phlebotomists collected whole blood, serum and a nasopharyngeal or oropharyngeal swab from each participant. Additional blood draws and questionnaires over a 2-month period could optionally be provided by prospective study participants. Before DNA extraction, blood samples from the prospective study were shipped at room temperature or frozen.

The immunoSEQ Assay, a bias-controlled multiplex PCR, was used to amplify TCRbeta CDR3 regions from genomic DNA. The published analysis was carried out like this. Within the assay, amplification of reference gene primers was used to estimate how many nucleated cells each sample contained. Sequence reads were collapsed and filtered to measure the absolute abundance of every unique TCRbeta CDR3 rearrangement. For each sample, productive Simpson clonality was calculated by taking the square root of Simpson's diversity index across productive rearrangements. Drawn from immuneACCESS, this table holds only the in-frame rearrangements with V and J called that TCRdb kept. Clones are partly lost; checked studies trace under half to an unresolved V gene and leave the rest unexplained. That table gives V, J and clone size, and the DNA gave D and trimming. The sample has 250,000 or so clones on record, 88% of them singletons. The ten most abundant clones make up around 3.2% of the sample.

Points on this clone: It has no known antigen specificity. The junction departs from germline at one end; a sequencing error may be responsible.

The rearrangement joined TRBV5-1 to TRBJ2-2, and TRBD2 may be the D gene, going by 6 matching bases. The sample was PBMCs or T cells enriched from blood (not recorded which). This clonotype was sampled from a woman in her forties who had been exposed to COVID-19. The CDR3 has the sequence CASSFRELRTGELFF. Here is the DNA: TGTGCCAGCAGCTTCCGGGAGCTTAGAACCGGGGAGCTGTTTTTT.